This T cell receptor (beta chain) comes out of a study of T cell responses to AZD1222 COVID-19 vaccine. Relative to its sample, this clone is medium-sized. What it binds is unknown. Sequencing used immunoSEQ multiplex PCR; TCRdb keeps in-frame clones, though not all of them. The sample shows around 97,000 clones, about 90% of them seen only once. Study-wide findings and caveats: Nearly half of spike-specific TCRs reportedly go after variant regions that carry no mutations.

The clonotype comes from an adult in good health. Source: peripheral blood, taken on day 0 of AZD1222 vaccination.

In nucleotides, the CDR3 is TGTGCCAGCAGTTTATCCGAGAACACTGAAGCTTTCTTT. Protein sequence: CASSLSENTEAFF. The rearrangement joins TRBV12-3 or TRBV12-4 to TRBJ1-1; D is uncertain. CDR3 length: 13 residues. Trimming cost V 2 bases and J 1 base, with 5 bases left between them.